This T cell receptor beta chain comes out of a study of T cell responses to AZD1222 COVID-19 vaccine. Overall study results and limits: Mostly white British, mostly female donors; authors suggested clonal diversity may be underestimated.

Assay: immunoSEQ multiplex PCR; the TCRdb copy retains only in-frame clones and omits some. The sample has some 130,000 clones; just over 90% are singletons. As to this clone: Its cognate antigen is unknown.

Specimen: peripheral blood, collected on day 0 of AZD1222 vaccination. This TCR derives from an adult in good health.

CDR3 nucleotides: TGCGCCAGCAGCCCCTGGACAGGGGGCGGTACGGTTGGCTACACCTTC. Amino acid sequence: CASSPWTGGGTVGYTF. V and J are TRBV5-1 and TRBJ1-2, with 11 bases identical to TRBD1. The germline V gene encodes CDR1 SGHRS and CDR2 YFSETQ. With 4 bases clipped from V and 7 bases from J, the junction kept 12 bases outside the gene matches. The CDR3 is 16 amino acids.